One and the same sample provided the 8 T cell receptor beta chains below, sequenced in a study of vaccination and CD4 T cells after COVID-19. No cognate antigen is known for these TCRs. Regarding treatment: roughly 11-day PBMC culture with coronavirus spike peptide pools or control peptides (ViraFEST assay). Researchers used the Oncomine TCR Beta short-read assay to sequence DNA from cultured CD4+ T cells. TCRdb used MiXCR to reprocess the PCR reads, holding one entry per CDR3 protein. Seen here are 25,000 to 30,000 distinct CDR3 sequences, less than 80% observed once, and the top ten hold around 17%. The sample was CD4+ T cells from blood, cultured in vitro, taken after SARS-CoV-2 vaccination. The receptors derive from a human donor who received a COVID-19 vaccine.

This clonotype has just one count. The chain combines TRBV7-9 with TRBJ2-5, with TRBD2 matching over 7 bases. The CDR3 runs to 15 residues. The germline V gene encodes CDR1 SEHNR and CDR2 FQNEAQ (reference sequence). V lost 5 bases to trimming and J lost 1 base; unmatched junction nucleotides: 7. In nucleotides, the CDR3 is TGTGCCAGCAGCCTCGCAGGGACTACCCAAGAGACCCAGTACTTC. Translating gives CASSLAGTTQETQYF.

The chain combines TRBV6-1 with TRBJ1-3, with a weak D call TRBD1 (5 bases). CDR3 length: 14 amino acids. Per germline, CDR1 MNHNS and CDR2 SASEGT. Trimming shortened V by 4 bases and J by 0 bases, and 7 bases separated the two germline ends. The DNA of the CDR3 is TGTGCCAGCAGTGGGGGCCCCTCTGGAAACACCATATATTTT. Protein: CASSGGPSGNTIYF.

The CDR3 DNA follows: TGTGCCTGGAGTCAACCAGGGTCATCGGGAAACACCATATATTTT. Residues: CAWSQPGSSGNTIYF. The V call is TRBV30, the J call TRBJ1-3; possibly TRBD1 for D (5 bases). The V and J ends lost 2 bases and 4 bases respectively, with 15 bases between them. CDR1 and CDR2 (germline): GTSNPN, SVGIG (reference sequence). The CDR3 covers 15 residues.

This clonotype was found a few times. The CDR3: CASSYSWSRNYGYTF. Written as DNA, the CDR3 is TGTGCCAGCAGTTACTCGTGGAGTAGGAACTATGGCTACACCTTC. The chain recombines TRBV6-5 with TRBJ1-2; D uncertain. V lost 0 bases to trimming and J lost 2 bases, with 10 bases between them. Germline V lookup: CDR1 MNHEY, CDR2 SVGAGI. This CDR3 spans 15 amino acids.

The V gene is TRBV19, the J gene TRBJ1-5; 7 bases match TRBD1. Germline lookup yields CDR1 LNHDA and CDR2 SQIVND (reference sequence). This CDR3 spans 14 amino acids. J was trimmed by 5 bases and V by 9 bases; bases with no gene match: 10. Written as DNA, the CDR3 is TGTGCCAGCACGTTGACAGGGTCGGATCAGCCCCAGCATTTT. Its protein is CASTLTGSDQPQHF. Complete variable domain (other parts from reference TRBV19 and TRBJ1-5): DGGITQSPKYLFRKEGQNVTLSCEQNLNHDAMYWYRQDPGQGLRLIYYSQIVNDFQKGDIAEGYSVSREKKESFPLTVTSAQKNPTAFYLCASTLTGSDQPQHFGDGTRLSIL.

The genes are TRBV27 and TRBJ1-2; no reliable D call. The ends were cut back, 5 bases at V and 7 bases at J, with 14 bases in the middle. This CDR3 spans 13 amino acids. Germline CDR1 MNHEY, CDR2 SMNVEV (reference sequence). For the CDR3, the DNA is TGTGCCAGCAGTAATGGGCGCTTTGGTGGCTACACCTTC. Translating it yields CASSNGRFGGYTF.

This chain links TRBV19 with TRBJ2-5; 10 positions agree with TRBD2. The junction had 7 bases not matched to a gene; V was cut back by 6 bases and J by 3 bases. The CDR3 is made up of 15 amino acids. Germline-derived CDR1 and CDR2 are LNHDA and SQIVND (reference sequence). Here the CDR3 reads CASSELGLAEETQYF. Written as DNA, the CDR3 is TGTGCCAGTAGCGAATTAGGACTAGCGGAAGAGACCCAGTACTTC.

This chain connects TRBV6-5 to TRBJ1-1; D ambiguous. The CDR3 covers 13 residues. V was clipped by 3 bases and J by 1 base, with 6 bases between them. CDR1 MNHEY and CDR2 SVGAGI come from the germline V gene. CDR3 protein: CASSYSANTEAFF. CDR3 sequence (DNA): TGTGCCAGCAGTTATAGTGCGAACACTGAAGCTTTCTTT.